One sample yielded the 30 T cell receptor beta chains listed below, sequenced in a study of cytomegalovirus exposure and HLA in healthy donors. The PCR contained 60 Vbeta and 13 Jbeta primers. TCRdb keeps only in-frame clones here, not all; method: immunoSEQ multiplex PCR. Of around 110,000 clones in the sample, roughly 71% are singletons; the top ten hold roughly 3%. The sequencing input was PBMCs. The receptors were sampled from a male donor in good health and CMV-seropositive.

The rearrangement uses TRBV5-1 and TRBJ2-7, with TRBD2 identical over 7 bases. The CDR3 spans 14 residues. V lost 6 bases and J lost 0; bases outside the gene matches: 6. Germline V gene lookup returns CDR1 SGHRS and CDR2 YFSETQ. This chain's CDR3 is CASTSGRGSYEQYF. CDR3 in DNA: TGCGCCAGCACGTCGGGGAGGGGCTCCTACGAGCAGTACTTC. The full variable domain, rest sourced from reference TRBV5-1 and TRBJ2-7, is KAGVTQTPRYLIKTRGQQVTLSCSPISGHRSVSWYQQTPGQGLQFLFEYFSETQRNKGNFPGRFSGRQFSNSRSEMNVSTLELGDSALYLCASTSGRGSYEQYFGPGTRLTVT.

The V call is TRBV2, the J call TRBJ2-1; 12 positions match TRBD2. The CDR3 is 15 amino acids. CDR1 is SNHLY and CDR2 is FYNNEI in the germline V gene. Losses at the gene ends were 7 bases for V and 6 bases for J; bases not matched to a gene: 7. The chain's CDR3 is CASIRLAGALNEQFF. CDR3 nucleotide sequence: TGTGCCAGCATCAGACTAGCGGGGGCCCTCAATGAGCAGTTCTTC.

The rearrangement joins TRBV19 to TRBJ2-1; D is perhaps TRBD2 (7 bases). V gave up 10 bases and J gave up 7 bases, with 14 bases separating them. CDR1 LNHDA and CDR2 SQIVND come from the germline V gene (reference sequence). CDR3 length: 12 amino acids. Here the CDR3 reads CATARGGNEQFF. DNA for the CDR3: TGTGCCACCGCTAGGGGGGGTAATGAGCAGTTCTTC.

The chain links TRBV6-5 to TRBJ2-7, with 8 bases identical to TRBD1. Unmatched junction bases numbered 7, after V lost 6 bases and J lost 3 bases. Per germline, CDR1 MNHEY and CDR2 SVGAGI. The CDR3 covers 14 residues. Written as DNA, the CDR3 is TGTGCCAGCAGCCCCTACGGACAGGGCTACGAGCAGTACTTC. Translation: CASSPYGQGYEQYF.

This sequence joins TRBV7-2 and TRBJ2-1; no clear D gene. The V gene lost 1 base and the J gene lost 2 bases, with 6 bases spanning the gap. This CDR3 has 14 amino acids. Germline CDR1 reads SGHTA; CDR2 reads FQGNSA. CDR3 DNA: TGTGCCAGCAGCTTAGGGCTAGCCTACAATGAGCAGTTCTTC. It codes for CASSLGLAYNEQFF.

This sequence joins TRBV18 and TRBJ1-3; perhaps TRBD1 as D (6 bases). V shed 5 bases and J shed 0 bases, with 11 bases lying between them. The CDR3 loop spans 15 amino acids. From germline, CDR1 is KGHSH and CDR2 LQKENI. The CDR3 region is CASSTTQGSGNTIYF. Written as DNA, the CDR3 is TGTGCCAGCTCAACTACACAGGGCTCTGGAAACACCATATATTTT.

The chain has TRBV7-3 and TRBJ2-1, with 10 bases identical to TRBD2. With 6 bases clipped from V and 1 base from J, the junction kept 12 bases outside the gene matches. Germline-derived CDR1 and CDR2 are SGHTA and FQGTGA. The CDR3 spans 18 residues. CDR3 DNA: TGTGCCAGCAGTCCTTATACGACTAGCGGGTTATCCTACAATGAGCAGTTCTTC. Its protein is CASSPYTTSGLSYNEQFF.

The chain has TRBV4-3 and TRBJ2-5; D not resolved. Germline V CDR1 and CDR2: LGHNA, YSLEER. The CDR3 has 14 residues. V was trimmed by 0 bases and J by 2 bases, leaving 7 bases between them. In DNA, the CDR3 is TGCGCCAGCAGCCAAGACCAACTACAAGAGACCCAGTACTTC. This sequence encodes CASSQDQLQETQYF.

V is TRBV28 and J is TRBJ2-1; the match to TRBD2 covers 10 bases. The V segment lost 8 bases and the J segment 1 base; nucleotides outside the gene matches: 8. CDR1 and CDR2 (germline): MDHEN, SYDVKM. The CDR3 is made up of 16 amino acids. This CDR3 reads CASGSSGSLSYNEQFF. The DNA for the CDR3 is TGTGCCAGCGGGTCTAGCGGGAGTCTATCCTACAATGAGCAGTTCTTC.

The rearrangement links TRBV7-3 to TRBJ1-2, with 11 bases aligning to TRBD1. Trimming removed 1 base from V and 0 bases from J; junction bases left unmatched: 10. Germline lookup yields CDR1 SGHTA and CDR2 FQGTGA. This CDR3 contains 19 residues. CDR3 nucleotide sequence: TGTGCCAGCAGCTTAAGGGTCACCGGGACAGGGGGTACTAACTATGGCTACACCTTC. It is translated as CASSLRVTGTGGTNYGYTF.

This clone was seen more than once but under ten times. CDR3 protein: CASSPGGSGTSGRPHEQYF. CDR3 nucleotide sequence: TGTGCCAGCAGCCCGGGGGGATCCGGGACTAGCGGGAGGCCGCACGAGCAGTACTTC. The rearrangement uses TRBV9 and TRBJ2-7; 15 nucleotides agree with TRBD2. Per the germline V gene, CDR1 is SGDLS and CDR2 is YYNGEE. Unmatched junction bases numbered 16, after V lost 4 bases and J lost 5 bases. The CDR3 is made up of 19 amino acids.

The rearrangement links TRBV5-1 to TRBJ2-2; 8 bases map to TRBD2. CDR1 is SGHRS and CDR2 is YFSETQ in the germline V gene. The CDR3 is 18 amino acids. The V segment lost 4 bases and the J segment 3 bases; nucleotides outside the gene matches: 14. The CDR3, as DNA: TGCGCCAGCAGCAGTTGGAAGGGAGCGGGGGCCTACACCGGGGAGCTGTTTTTT. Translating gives CASSSWKGAGAYTGELFF.

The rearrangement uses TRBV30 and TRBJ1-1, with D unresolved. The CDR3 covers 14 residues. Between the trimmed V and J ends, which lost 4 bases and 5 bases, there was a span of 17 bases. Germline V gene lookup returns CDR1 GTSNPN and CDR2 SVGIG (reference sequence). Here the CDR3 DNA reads TGTGCCTGGACCGACTTTAAACGAGGGACTGAAGCTTTCTTT. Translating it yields CAWTDFKRGTEAFF.

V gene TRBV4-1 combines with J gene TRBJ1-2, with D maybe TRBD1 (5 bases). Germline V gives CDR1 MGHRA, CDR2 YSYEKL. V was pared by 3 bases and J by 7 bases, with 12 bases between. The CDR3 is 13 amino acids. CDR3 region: CASSQGGTVGYTF. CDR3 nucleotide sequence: TGCGCCAGCAGCCAGGGAGGGACCGTTGGCTACACCTTC.

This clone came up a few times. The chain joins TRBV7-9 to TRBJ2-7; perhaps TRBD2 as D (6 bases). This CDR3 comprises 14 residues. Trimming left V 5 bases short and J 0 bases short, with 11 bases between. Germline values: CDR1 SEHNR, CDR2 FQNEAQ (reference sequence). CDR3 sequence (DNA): TGTGCCAGCAGCGCGGGGCGGAGCTCCTACGAGCAGTACTTC. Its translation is CASSAGRSSYEQYF.

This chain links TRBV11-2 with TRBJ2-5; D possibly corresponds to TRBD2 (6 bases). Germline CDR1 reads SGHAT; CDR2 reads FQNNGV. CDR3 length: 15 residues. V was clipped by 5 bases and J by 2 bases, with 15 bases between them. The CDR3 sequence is CASSVMVAEQETQYF. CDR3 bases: TGTGCCAGCAGCGTAATGGTAGCGGAGCAAGAGACCCAGTACTTC. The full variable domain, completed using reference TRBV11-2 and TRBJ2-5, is EAGVAQSPRYKIIEKRQSVAFWCNPISGHATLYWYQQILGQGPKLLIQFQNNGVVDDSQLPKDRFSAERLKGVDSTLKIQPAKLEDSAVYLCASSVMVAEQETQYFGPGTRLLVL.

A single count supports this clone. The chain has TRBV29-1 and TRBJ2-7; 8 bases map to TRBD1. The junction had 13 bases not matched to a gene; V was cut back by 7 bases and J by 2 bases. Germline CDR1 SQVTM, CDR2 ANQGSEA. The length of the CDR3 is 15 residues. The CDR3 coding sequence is TGCAGCGCAAGAACCGGGACAGGTTCCCCCTACGAGCAGTACTTC. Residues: CSARTGTGSPYEQYF.

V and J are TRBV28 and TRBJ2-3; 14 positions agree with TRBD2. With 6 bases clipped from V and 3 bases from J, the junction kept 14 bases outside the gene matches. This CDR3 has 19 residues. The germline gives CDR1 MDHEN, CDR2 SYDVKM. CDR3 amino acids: CASRQTLGLAGEDTDTQYF. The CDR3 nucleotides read TGTGCCAGCAGACAGACCCTGGGACTAGCGGGAGAGGATACAGATACGCAGTATTTT.

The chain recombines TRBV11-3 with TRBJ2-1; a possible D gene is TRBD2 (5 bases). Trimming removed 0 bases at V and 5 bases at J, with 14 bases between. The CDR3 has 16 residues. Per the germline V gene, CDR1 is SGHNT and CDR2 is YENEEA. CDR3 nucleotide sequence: TGTGCCAGCAGCTTAGATGCCGTCGGAGGCCACAATGAGCAGTTCTTC. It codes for CASSLDAVGGHNEQFF.

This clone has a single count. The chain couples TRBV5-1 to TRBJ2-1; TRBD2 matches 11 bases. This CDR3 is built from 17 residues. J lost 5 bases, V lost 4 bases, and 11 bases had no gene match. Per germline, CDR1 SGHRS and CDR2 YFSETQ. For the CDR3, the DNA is TGCGCCAGCAGCAGTTTACCGACTAGCGGGGCCCACAATGAGCAGTTCTTC. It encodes CASSSLPTSGAHNEQFF.

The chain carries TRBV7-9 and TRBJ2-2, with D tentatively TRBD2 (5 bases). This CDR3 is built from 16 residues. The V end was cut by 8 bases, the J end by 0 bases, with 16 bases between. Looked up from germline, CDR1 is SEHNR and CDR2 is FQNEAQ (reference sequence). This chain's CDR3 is CASVSPLGPNTGELFF. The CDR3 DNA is TGTGCCAGCGTGTCCCCACTAGGCCCGAACACCGGGGAGCTGTTTTTT.

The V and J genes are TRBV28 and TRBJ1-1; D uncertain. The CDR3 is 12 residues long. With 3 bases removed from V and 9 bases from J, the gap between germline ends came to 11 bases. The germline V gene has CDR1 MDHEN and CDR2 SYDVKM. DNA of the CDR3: TGTGCCAGCAGTTTGAGGGATAGGAAAGCTTTCTTT. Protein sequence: CASSLRDRKAFF.

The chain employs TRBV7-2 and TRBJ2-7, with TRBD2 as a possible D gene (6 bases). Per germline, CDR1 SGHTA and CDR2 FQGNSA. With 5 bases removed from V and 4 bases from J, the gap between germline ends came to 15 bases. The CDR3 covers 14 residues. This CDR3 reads CASSPSWGRYEQYF. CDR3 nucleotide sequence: TGTGCCAGCAGCCCCAGTTGGGGGAGGTACGAGCAGTACTTC.

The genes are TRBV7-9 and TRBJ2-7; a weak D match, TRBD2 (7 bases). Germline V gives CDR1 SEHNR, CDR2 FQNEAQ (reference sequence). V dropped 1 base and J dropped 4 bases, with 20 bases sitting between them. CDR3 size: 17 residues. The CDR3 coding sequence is TGTGCCAGCAGCTTAGGGGGAGGGGTGGGGGGCCTATACGAGCAGTACTTC. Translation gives CASSLGGGVGGLYEQYF.

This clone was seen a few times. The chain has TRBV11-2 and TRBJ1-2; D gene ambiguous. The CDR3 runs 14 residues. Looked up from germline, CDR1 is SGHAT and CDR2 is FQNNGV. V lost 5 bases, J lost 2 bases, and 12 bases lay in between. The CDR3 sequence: CASSTFTENYGYTF. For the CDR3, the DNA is TGTGCCAGCAGCACCTTTACAGAGAACTATGGCTACACCTTC. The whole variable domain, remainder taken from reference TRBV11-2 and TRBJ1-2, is EAGVAQSPRYKIIEKRQSVAFWCNPISGHATLYWYQQILGQGPKLLIQFQNNGVVDDSQLPKDRFSAERLKGVDSTLKIQPAKLEDSAVYLCASSTFTENYGYTFGSGTRLTVV.

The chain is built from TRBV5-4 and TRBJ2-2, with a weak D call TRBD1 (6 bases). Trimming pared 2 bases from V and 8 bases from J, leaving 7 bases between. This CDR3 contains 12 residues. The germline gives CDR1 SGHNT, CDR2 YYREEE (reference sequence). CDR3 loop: CASSLGGGELFF. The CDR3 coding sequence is TGTGCCAGCAGCTTAGGGGGAGGGGAGCTGTTTTTT.

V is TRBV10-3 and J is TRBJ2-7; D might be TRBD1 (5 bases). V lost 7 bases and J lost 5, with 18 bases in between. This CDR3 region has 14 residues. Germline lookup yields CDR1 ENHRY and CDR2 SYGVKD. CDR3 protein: CAITPGQGINEQYF. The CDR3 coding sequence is TGTGCCATCACCCCGGGCCAGGGTATCAACGAGCAGTACTTC.

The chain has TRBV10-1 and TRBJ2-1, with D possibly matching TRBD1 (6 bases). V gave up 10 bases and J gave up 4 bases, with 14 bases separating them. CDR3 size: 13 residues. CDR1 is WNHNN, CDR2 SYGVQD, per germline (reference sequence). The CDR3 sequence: CANQQGVYNEQFF. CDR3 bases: TGCGCCAACCAACAGGGAGTTTACAATGAGCAGTTCTTC.

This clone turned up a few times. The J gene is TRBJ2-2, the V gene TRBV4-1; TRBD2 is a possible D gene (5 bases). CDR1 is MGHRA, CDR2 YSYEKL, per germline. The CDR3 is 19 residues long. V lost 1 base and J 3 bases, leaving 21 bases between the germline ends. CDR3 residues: CASSQAFGKLTHYTGELFF. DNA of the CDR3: TGCGCCAGCAGCCAAGCTTTCGGGAAACTTACCCATTACACCGGGGAGCTGTTTTTT.

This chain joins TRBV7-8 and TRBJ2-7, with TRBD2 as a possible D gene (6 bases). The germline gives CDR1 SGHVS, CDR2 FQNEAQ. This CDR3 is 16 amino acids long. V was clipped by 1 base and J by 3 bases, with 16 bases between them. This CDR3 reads CASSLVGGSGHYEQYF. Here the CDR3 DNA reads TGTGCCAGCAGCTTAGTTGGCGGAAGCGGGCACTACGAGCAGTACTTC.